These 30 T cell receptor beta chains came from one sample sequenced in a study of T cells in Graves' hyperthyroidism and ophthalmopathy. RNA transcripts provided the source from which TCR beta CDR3 regions were amplified. First-round RT-PCR of the TCR CDR3 relied on the HTBI primer set. Each CDR3 protein gets one entry after TCRdb re-called the multiplex PCR reads with MiXCR. The repertoire has fewer than 600,000 distinct CDR3 sequences, 14% of them found once; the top ten carry around 17%. The sequencing sample was made of blood. The receptors were sampled from a woman younger than 35 with Graves' hyperthyroidism.

This clonotype was detected many times. The chain employs TRBV27 and TRBJ2-3, with 8 bases aligning to TRBD2. V was clipped by 3 bases and J by 2 bases; unmatched bases: 4. The germline gives CDR1 MNHEY, CDR2 SMNVEV (reference sequence). The CDR3 has 15 amino acids. The CDR3 sequence is CASSLASGFTDTQYF. The CDR3 DNA is TGTGCCAGCAGTTTGGCTAGCGGGTTCACAGATACGCAGTATTTT.

This clonotype appeared many times. The chain joins TRBV30 to TRBJ1-4; 7 nucleotides match TRBD1. The CDR3 length is 13 residues. The germline gives CDR1 GTSNPN, CDR2 SVGIG (reference sequence). V dropped 2 bases and J dropped 10; count of bases not matched to a gene: 7. CDR3 region: CAWSRQGVGKLFF. CDR3 DNA sequence: TGTGCCTGGAGTAGACAGGGAGTAGGAAAACTGTTTTTT.

This clonotype was seen ten or more times. This chain links TRBV7-2 with TRBJ1-5; tentatively, D is TRBD1 (6 bases). V was cut by 1 base and J by 4 bases, with 8 bases left in between. There are 14 residues in the CDR3. From germline, CDR1 is SGHTA and CDR2 FQGNSA. The CDR3 loop is CASSLVGGNQPQHF. In nucleotides, the CDR3 is TGTGCCAGCAGCTTAGTAGGGGGGAATCAGCCCCAGCATTTT. The full variable domain, in which reference TRBV7-2 and TRBJ1-5 provide the parts outside the CDR3, is GAGVSQSPSNKVTEKGKDVELRCDPISGHTALYWYRQSLGQGLEFLIYFQGNSAPDKSGLPSDRFSAERTGGSVSTLTIQRTQQEDSAVYLCASSLVGGNQPQHFGDGTRLSIL.

There are many counts of this clonotype. J is TRBJ2-2 and V is TRBV6-1; 10 nucleotides match TRBD1. The CDR3 has 15 amino acids. Germline lookup yields CDR1 MNHNS and CDR2 SASEGT. V trimming: 6 bases; J trimming: 2 bases; junction bases outside the gene matches: 3. The CDR3 protein is CASRRDRGNTGELFF. CDR3 nucleotide sequence: TGTGCCAGCAGAAGGGACAGGGGCAACACCGGGGAGCTGTTTTTT.

The table lists this clonotype with many counts. The rearrangement joins TRBV19 to TRBJ2-5; TRBD2 might be the D (5 bases). The CDR3 spans 16 residues. V was clipped by 3 bases and J by 2 bases, with 16 bases between them. Germline CDR1 and CDR2: LNHDA and SQIVND (reference sequence). In DNA, the CDR3 is TGTGCCAGTAGTATGGGGAGTAGTATGGGGCAAGAGACCCAGTACTTC. This codes for CASSMGSSMGQETQYF.

The sample holds many counts of this clonotype. V usage is TRBV7-2 and J usage is TRBJ1-6; 7 bases map to TRBD1. The J segment lost 6 bases and the V segment lost 1 base, leaving 6 bases of the junction unmatched. CDR3 size: 16 residues. Germline V gene data show CDR1 as SGHTA and CDR2 as FQGNSA. This chain's CDR3 is CASSLEATGPNSPLHF. CDR3 DNA sequence: TGTGCCAGCAGCTTAGAGGCGACAGGGCCTAATTCACCCCTCCACTTT.

The chain has TRBV20-1 and TRBJ2-1, with D possibly called TRBD1 or TRBD2 (6 bases each). This CDR3 spans 14 amino acids. Trimming took off 7 bases at V and 7 bases at J, with 20 bases between the two ends. Germline CDR1 reads DFQATT; CDR2 reads SNEGSKA (reference sequence). This CDR3 is CSGQGGRVGNEQFF. Written as DNA, the CDR3 is TGCAGTGGCCAAGGGGGGCGGGTGGGGAATGAGCAGTTCTTC.

This clonotype appeared many times. This rearrangement joins TRBV3-1 to TRBJ2-1; TRBD2 matches 14 bases. There are 16 residues in the CDR3. V shed 4 bases, J shed 8 bases, and the junction held 7 bases outside the gene matches. In germline, CDR1 is LGHDT, CDR2 YNNKEL (reference sequence). Here the CDR3 DNA reads TGTGCCAGCAGCCCAGGGACTAGCGGGAGCTCAGATGAGCAGTTCTTC. Its translation is CASSPGTSGSSDEQFF.

This clonotype appeared many times. This chain links TRBV30 with TRBJ1-2; 9 bases align to TRBD1. V dropped 2 bases and J dropped 7; count of bases not matched to a gene: 2. The length of the CDR3 is 12 residues. In germline, CDR1 is GTSNPN, CDR2 SVGIG (reference sequence). This chain's CDR3 is CAWSRQGGGYTF. The CDR3 DNA sequence: TGTGCCTGGAGTCGACAGGGGGGTGGCTACACCTTC.

This clonotype has at least ten counts. The genes are TRBV6-2 or TRBV6-3 and TRBJ1-4, with TRBD1 as a possible D gene (5 bases). Germline CDR1 and CDR2: MNHEY and SVGEGT. V lost 1 base and J 0 bases, leaving 12 bases between the germline ends. This CDR3 has 17 amino acids. CDR3 in amino acids: CASSYFGAGPTNEKLFF. Here the CDR3 DNA reads TGTGCCAGCAGTTACTTCGGGGCAGGACCAACTAATGAAAAACTGTTTTTT.

This clonotype was recorded only once. The V and J genes are TRBV11-3 and TRBJ1-4; TRBD1 aligns across 10 bases. Germline CDR1 is SGHNT and CDR2 is YENEEA. J lost 4 bases, V lost 4 bases, and 9 bases had no gene match. The CDR3 spans 17 residues. Here the CDR3 reads CASSYFTGTGDNEKLFF. As DNA, the CDR3 is TGTGCCAGCAGCTATTTTACCGGGACAGGGGATAATGAAAAACTGTTTTTT.

The rearrangement uses TRBV5-1 and TRBJ2-2; 11 positions agree with TRBD2. The junction had 9 bases not matched to a gene; V was cut back by 8 bases and J by 0 bases. The length of the CDR3 is 17 residues. CDR1 SGHRS and CDR2 YFSETQ come from the germline V gene. CDR3 loop: CASFKGTSGPNTGELFF. In DNA, the CDR3 is TGCGCCAGTTTTAAAGGGACTAGCGGCCCGAACACCGGGGAGCTGTTTTTT.

Ten or more counts support this clonotype. V is TRBV5-1 and J is TRBJ1-1; D is undetermined. Per germline, CDR1 SGHRS and CDR2 YFSETQ. The CDR3 runs to 14 residues. The ends were cut back, 2 bases at V and 0 bases at J, with 8 bases in the middle. CDR3 sequence (DNA): TGCGCCAGCAGCTTAAATACTATGAACACTGAAGCTTTCTTT. Amino acids: CASSLNTMNTEAFF.

This clonotype has ten or more counts. The chain combines TRBV29-1 with TRBJ1-1; maybe TRBD1 (6 bases). In germline, CDR1 is SQVTM, CDR2 ANQGSEA. V lost 7 bases, J lost 1 base, and 16 bases lay in between. There are 14 residues in the CDR3. The CDR3 spells CSAGGWGANTEAFF. In DNA form, the CDR3 reads TGCAGCGCTGGGGGCTGGGGGGCGAACACTGAAGCTTTCTTT.

This clonotype has at least ten counts. This chain uses TRBV11-3 with TRBJ1-2; D perhaps matches TRBD1 (5 bases). CDR1 is SGHNT and CDR2 is YENEEA in the germline V gene. The CDR3 covers 15 residues. With 4 bases removed from V and 6 bases from J, the gap between germline ends came to 18 bases. The CDR3 reads CASSSPGLGLNGYTF. CDR3 DNA: TGTGCCAGCAGCTCCCCCGGCTTGGGGCTAAATGGCTACACCTTC.

This clonotype has more than one count but fewer than ten. This may stem from a read error, because a much larger clone lies one nucleotide away. The J gene is TRBJ1-1, the V gene TRBV11-2; no clear D. Germline CDR1 and CDR2: SGHAT and FQNNGV. The CDR3 is 13 residues long. DNA for the CDR3: TGTGCCAGCAGCTGGGATACGAACACTGGAGCTTTCTTT. Amino acid sequence: CASSWDTNTGAFF. The variable domain in full, completed from reference TRBV11-2 and TRBJ1-1, reads EAGVAQSPRYKIIEKRQSVAFWCNPISGHATLYWYQQILGQGPKLLIQFQNNGVVDDSQLPKDRFSAERLKGVDSTLKIQPAKLEDSAVYLCASSWDTNTGAFFGQGTRLTVV.

The V call is TRBV6-4, the J call TRBJ2-1; 8 nucleotides align to TRBD1. This CDR3 comprises 16 residues. Germline loops: CDR1 MRHNA, CDR2 SNTAGT. With V trimmed by 3 bases and J by 4 bases, 8 bases remained unmatched. As DNA, the CDR3 is TGTGCCAGCAGTGAAGTTTCGGGACAGGTATACAATGAGCAGTTCTTC. It translates to CASSEVSGQVYNEQFF.

This clonotype was seen only a few times. V and J are TRBV6-6 and TRBJ1-1; the D is unclear. V gave up 2 bases and J gave up 0 bases, with 10 bases separating them. The germline gives CDR1 MNHNY, CDR2 SVGAGI (reference sequence). This CDR3 contains 15 residues. CDR3 loop: CASSYEASLNTEAFF. The DNA of the CDR3 is TGTGCCAGCAGTTACGAGGCCAGCTTGAACACTGAAGCTTTCTTT.

This clonotype has only a few counts. Here the CDR3 reads CASRPPATGGGGYTF. In DNA form, the CDR3 reads TGTGCCAGCAGACCTCCCGCTACAGGGGGGGGTGGCTACACCTTC. The chain couples TRBV6-4 to TRBJ1-2, with TRBD1 matching over 8 bases. Germline V lookup: CDR1 MRHNA, CDR2 SNTAGT. The CDR3 extends over 15 amino acids. With 6 bases clipped from V and 7 bases from J, the junction kept 13 bases outside the gene matches.

Remarks on this clonotype: The junction and the germline gene differ at one end; a read error may be behind it. This chain connects TRBV27 to TRBJ2-1; possible D gene TRBD1, 6 bases. CDR3 length: 14 amino acids. CDR1 and CDR2 (germline): MNHEY, SMNVEV (reference sequence). The CDR3 reads CASSARTEPNEQSF. DNA of the CDR3: TGTGCCAGCAGTGCGCGGACAGAGCCCAATGAGCAGTCCTTC.

This clonotype was detected many times. The V call is TRBV6-1, the J call TRBJ1-2; D ambiguous. The CDR3 is 14 amino acids. V gave up 5 bases and J gave up 3 bases, with 13 bases separating them. Germline V gene data show CDR1 as MNHNS and CDR2 as SASEGT. The CDR3 spells CASSKDADDYGYTF. Here the CDR3 DNA reads TGTGCCAGCAGTAAGGACGCCGACGACTATGGCTACACCTTC.

This clonotype was counted many times. The J gene is TRBJ2-3, the V gene TRBV4-2, with TRBD2 matching over 10 bases. Germline values: CDR1 LGHNA, CDR2 YNFKEQ. The CDR3 sequence is 16 residues long. With V trimmed by 1 base and J by 5 bases, 6 bases remained unmatched. CDR3: CASSQGASGSQDTQYF. The DNA for the CDR3 is TGTGCCAGCAGCCAAGGCGCTAGCGGGAGTCAAGATACGCAGTATTTT.

Many counts were recorded for this clonotype. The rearrangement uses TRBV12-3 or TRBV12-4 and TRBJ2-7, with D possibly matching TRBD2 (5 bases). This CDR3 contains 16 residues. V shed 6 bases and J shed 3 bases, with 21 bases lying between them. In nucleotides, the CDR3 is TGTGCCAGCAGCTCGGACTCAGGATTAAACATCTACGAGCAGTACGTC. Translating it yields CASSSDSGLNIYEQYV.

This clonotype has a count of ten or more. This sequence joins TRBV5-1 and TRBJ2-4; D may be TRBD1 or TRBD2 (5 bases each). CDR1 is SGHRS and CDR2 is YFSETQ in the germline V gene. Trimming left V 2 bases short and J 8 bases short, with 11 bases between. This CDR3 spans 13 amino acids. The CDR3 protein is CASSLGTMDIQYF. In nucleotides, the CDR3 is TGCGCCAGCAGCTTAGGGACGATGGACATTCAGTACTTC.

This clonotype has ten or more counts. The chain combines TRBV11-3 with TRBJ2-1; TRBD2 might be the D (6 bases). Germline values: CDR1 SGHNT, CDR2 YENEEA. The CDR3 contains 14 residues. Trimming left V 6 bases short and J 9 bases short, with 18 bases between. The CDR3 reads CASSQSGPLSEQFF. The CDR3 DNA is TGTGCCAGCAGTCAAAGCGGGCCACTCAGTGAGCAGTTCTTC.

This clonotype came up many times. The CDR3 nucleotides are TGTGCCAGCAGAGGGGACAGGGAGGTCACTGAAGCTTTCTTT. It encodes CASRGDREVTEAFF. The chain links TRBV3-1 to TRBJ1-1, with 9 nucleotides matching TRBD1. The CDR3 consists of 14 residues. CDR1 and CDR2 from the germline V gene are LGHDT and YNNKEL (reference sequence). Trimming at V came to 6 bases and at J to 4 bases, leaving 6 bases not matched to a gene. The full variable domain, rest sourced from reference TRBV3-1 and TRBJ1-1, is DTAVSQTPKYLVTQMGNDKSIKCEQNLGHDTMYWYKQDSKKFLKIMFSYNNKELIINETVPNRFSPKSPDKAHLNLHINSLELGDSAVYFCASRGDREVTEAFFGQGTRLTVV.

This clonotype appeared many times. CDR3 in DNA: TGTGCCAGCAGCTTAGGGGACAACCGAGGCTACACCTTC. Translating it yields CASSLGDNRGYTF. The V and J genes are TRBV7-9 and TRBJ1-2; a weak D match, TRBD1 (6 bases). CDR3 length: 13 amino acids. V lost 1 base and J lost 8, with 11 bases in between. The germline V gene encodes CDR1 SEHNR and CDR2 FQNEAQ (reference sequence).

This clonotype appeared many times. This rearrangement joins TRBV27 to TRBJ2-5, with 7 bases lining up with TRBD2. The V segment lost 5 bases and the J segment 4 bases; nucleotides outside the gene matches: 10. This CDR3 has 15 amino acids. Germline V gene sequence: CDR1 MNHEY, CDR2 SMNVEV (reference sequence). The CDR3 spells CASSTLAETPETQYF. DNA for the CDR3: TGTGCCAGCAGTACCCTAGCGGAGACCCCAGAGACCCAGTACTTC.

This clonotype was observed a handful of times. The chain has TRBV18 and TRBJ1-5; no reliable D call. Germline V gene sequence: CDR1 KGHSH, CDR2 LQKENI. Trimming stripped 2 bases from V and 0 bases from J, with 11 bases between. This CDR3 is built from 16 residues. The CDR3 DNA reads as TGTGCCAGCTCACCAGGAGCAGCTTATAGCAATCAGCCCCAGCATTTT. Its protein is CASSPGAAYSNQPQHF.

This clonotype was seen repeatedly, ten times or more. The chain joins TRBV2 to TRBJ1-2, with TRBD1 as a possible D gene (5 bases). V was trimmed by 0 bases and J by 7 bases, leaving 15 bases between them. The CDR3 length is 15 residues. CDR1 and CDR2 from the germline V gene are SNHLY and FYNNEI. This CDR3 is CASSEAPLTVFGYTF. CDR3 nucleotides: TGTGCCAGCAGTGAAGCCCCACTGACAGTCTTTGGCTACACCTTC.